Below are 16 T cell receptor beta chains sequenced from a single sample in a study of blood T cell repertoires in COVID-19. TCRdb keeps only in-frame clones here, not all; method: immunoSEQ multiplex PCR. The sample carries roughly 390,000 clones, about 85% recorded once. The sequenced sample consisted of peripheral blood. The receptors shown here come from a young woman with acute or convalescent COVID-19.

The genes are TRBV5-1 and TRBJ1-2, with a tentative D call TRBD1 (6 bases). This CDR3 contains 18 residues. V lost 0 bases, J lost 7 bases, and 25 bases lay in between. Germline V gene sequence: CDR1 SGHRS, CDR2 YFSETQ. The CDR3: CASSLAGERQGPFVGYTF. CDR3 sequence (DNA): TGCGCCAGCAGCTTGGCCGGAGAGCGTCAGGGGCCTTTTGTTGGCTACACCTTC.

The chain recombines TRBV27 with TRBJ1-2; D is ambiguous. Looked up from germline, CDR1 is MNHEY and CDR2 is SMNVEV (reference sequence). The CDR3 has 13 amino acids. The V end lost 2 bases, the J end lost 8 bases, and 12 bases lay between the germline ends. The CDR3 spells CASSLGPVNGYTF. CDR3 sequence (DNA): TGTGCCAGCAGTTTAGGTCCAGTAAACGGCTACACCTTC.

CDR3 amino acids: CASSSFGGEKLFF. DNA of the CDR3: TGTGCCAGCAGTTCCTTCGGGGGAGAAAAACTGTTTTTT. The chain couples TRBV28 to TRBJ1-4; D is possibly TRBD1 (5 bases). V dropped 4 bases and J dropped 8 bases, with 11 bases sitting between them. The CDR3 runs to 13 residues. CDR1 and CDR2 (germline): MDHEN, SYDVKM.

This chain connects TRBV28 to TRBJ1-2; 10 bases are shared with TRBD1. The CDR3 loop spans 16 amino acids. CDR1 and CDR2 from the germline V gene are MDHEN and SYDVKM. Trimming cost V 8 bases and J 5 bases; bases outside gene matches: 14. The CDR3 loop reads CASSLPPGQGIYGYTF. The CDR3 DNA follows: TGTGCCAGCTCCTTACCTCCGGGACAGGGGATTTATGGCTACACCTTC.

The rearrangement joins TRBV7-8 to TRBJ2-5, with a tentative D call TRBD2 (6 bases). The V gene's germline CDR1 is SGHVS and CDR2 FQNEAQ. The CDR3 consists of 14 residues. Trimming shortened V by 6 bases and J by 1 base, and 12 bases separated the two germline ends. CDR3 loop: CASSLLGGQETQYF. DNA of the CDR3: TGTGCCAGCAGTTTGCTCGGGGGCCAAGAGACCCAGTACTTC.

The chain couples TRBV7-3 to TRBJ2-5; maybe TRBD1 (5 bases). This CDR3 spans 13 amino acids. The germline CDR1 and CDR2 sequences are SGHTA and FQGTGA. Trimming stripped 4 bases from V and 4 bases from J, with 10 bases between. This CDR3 is CASSSRRGETQYF. The DNA of the CDR3 is TGTGCCAGCAGCTCCCGAAGGGGAGAGACCCAGTACTTC.

This chain links TRBV7-8 with TRBJ2-5; 7 nucleotides agree with TRBD1. The CDR3 sequence is 16 residues long. V gave up 7 bases and J gave up 4 bases; unmatched junction bases: 15. Germline V gives CDR1 SGHVS, CDR2 FQNEAQ. The CDR3 coding sequence is TGTGCCAGCACCAACACCGAGGAAGGGGGCAGAGAGACCCAGTACTTC. As protein: CASTNTEEGGRETQYF.

The chain uses TRBV12-3 or TRBV12-4 and TRBJ1-6; D uncertain. V shed 5 bases and J shed 9 bases, with 11 bases lying between them. The length of the CDR3 is 13 residues. The DNA for the CDR3 is TGTGCCAGCAGTCCCCGTCGGTTTTCACCCCTCCACTTT. Translated: CASSPRRFSPLHF.

This rearrangement joins TRBV6-1 to TRBJ2-5; TRBD2 aligns across 15 bases. Per the germline V gene, CDR1 is MNHNS and CDR2 is SASEGT. There are 16 residues in the CDR3. V gave up 3 bases and J gave up 6 bases; unmatched junction bases: 5. CDR3 coding DNA: TGTGCCAGCAGTGACGGACTAGCGGGGGGGCTGCAGACCCAGTACTTC. Residues: CASSDGLAGGLQTQYF.

The rearrangement uses TRBV5-1 and TRBJ2-7; possible D gene TRBD2, 6 bases. The V gene lost 0 bases and the J gene lost 1 base, with 17 bases spanning the gap. The CDR3 length is 17 residues. CDR1 is SGHRS and CDR2 is YFSETQ in the germline V gene. CDR3: CASSLAWGGPSSYEQYF. The CDR3 DNA reads TGCGCCAGCAGCTTGGCCTGGGGAGGCCCTAGTTCCTACGAGCAGTACTTC.

CDR3 coding DNA: TGTGCCAGCAGCGTATACGGGGTAGGCACTGAAGCTTTCTTT. Protein: CASSVYGVGTEAFF. This chain links TRBV9 with TRBJ1-1; unclear D gene. Trimming took off 1 base at V and 4 bases at J, with 11 bases between the two ends. CDR1 is SGDLS, CDR2 YYNGEE, per germline. The CDR3 length is 14 residues. The variable domain in full, completed from reference TRBV9 and TRBJ1-1, reads DSGVTQTPKHLITATGQRVTLRCSPRSGDLSVYWYQQSLDQGLQFLIQYYNGEERAKGNILERFSAQQFPDLHSELNLSSLELGDSALYFCASSVYGVGTEAFFGQGTRLTVV.

The rearrangement uses TRBV13 and TRBJ1-3; D might be TRBD1 (5 bases). The CDR3 has 15 amino acids. Per the germline V gene, CDR1 is PRHDT and CDR2 is FYEKMQ (reference sequence). The V end was cut by 3 bases, the J end by 4 bases, with 13 bases between. CDR3 protein: CASSFGKGPGNTIYF. The CDR3 region has the DNA TGTGCCAGCAGCTTTGGTAAGGGGCCCGGAAACACCATATATTTT.

This clone was seen only a few times. The rearrangement joins TRBV7-9 to TRBJ1-1; D is ambiguous. V shed 6 bases and J shed 2 bases, with 13 bases lying between them. The CDR3 runs to 14 residues. CDR1 and CDR2 (germline): SEHNR, FQNEAQ (reference sequence). CDR3 coding DNA: TGTGCCAGCAGATATTCCGGGTTAAACACTGAAGCTTTCTTT. This gives the protein CASRYSGLNTEAFF.

The V gene is TRBV24-1, the J gene TRBJ2-2; D may be TRBD1 (5 bases). V dropped 4 bases and J dropped 8 bases, with 19 bases sitting between them. The germline V gene encodes CDR1 KGHDR and CDR2 SFDVKD. The CDR3 runs to 16 residues. CDR3 in DNA: TGTGCCACCAGTGAATTGAAGGGGCGTCACTCGGGGGAGCTGTTTTTT. The encoded protein is CATSELKGRHSGELFF.

This sequence joins TRBV5-1 and TRBJ1-1; 10 nucleotides align to TRBD1. With V trimmed by 0 bases and J by 5 bases, 7 bases remained unmatched. From germline, CDR1 is SGHRS and CDR2 YFSETQ. The CDR3 has 16 residues. The CDR3 region is CASSLEPGQGWTEAFF. In DNA, the CDR3 is TGCGCCAGCAGCTTGGAACCGGGACAGGGGTGGACTGAAGCTTTCTTT. The variable domain in full, completed from reference TRBV5-1 and TRBJ1-1, reads KAGVTQTPRYLIKTRGQQVTLSCSPISGHRSVSWYQQTPGQGLQFLFEYFSETQRNKGNFPGRFSGRQFSNSRSEMNVSTLELGDSALYLCASSLEPGQGWTEAFFGQGTRLTVV.

The V and J genes are TRBV5-6 and TRBJ1-2, with D possibly matching TRBD1 (6 bases). CDR1 and CDR2 (germline): SGHDT, YYEEEE. V was clipped by 2 bases and J by 4 bases, with 15 bases between them. The CDR3 is made up of 15 amino acids. CDR3 sequence reads: CASSFKQGWSYGYTF. Written as DNA, the CDR3 is TGTGCCAGCAGCTTTAAACAGGGATGGAGCTATGGCTACACCTTC.